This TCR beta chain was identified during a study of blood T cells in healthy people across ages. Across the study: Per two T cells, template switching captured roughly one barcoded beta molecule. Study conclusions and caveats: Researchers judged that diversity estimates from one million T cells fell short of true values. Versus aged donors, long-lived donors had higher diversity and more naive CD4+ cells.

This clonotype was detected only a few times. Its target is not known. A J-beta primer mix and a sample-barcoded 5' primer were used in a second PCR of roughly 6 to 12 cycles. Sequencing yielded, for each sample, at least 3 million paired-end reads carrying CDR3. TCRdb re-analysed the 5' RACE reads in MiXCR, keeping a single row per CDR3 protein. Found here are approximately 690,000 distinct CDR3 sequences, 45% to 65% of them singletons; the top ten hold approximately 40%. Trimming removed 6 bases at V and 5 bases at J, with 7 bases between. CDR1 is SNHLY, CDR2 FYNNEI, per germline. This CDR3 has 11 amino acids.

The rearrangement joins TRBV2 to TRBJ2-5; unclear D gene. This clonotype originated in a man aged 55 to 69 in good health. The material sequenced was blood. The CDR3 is CASRKLETQYF. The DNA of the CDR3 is TGTGCCAGCAGAAAGTTGGAGACCCAGTACTTC.